These 15 T cell receptor beta chains were all obtained from the same sample, sequenced in a study of blood T cell repertoires in COVID-19. Clones were sequenced by immunoSEQ multiplex PCR, and TCRdb holds only the in-frame ones, with some missing. This table holds around 180,000 clones, over 65% found once. The sequencing sample was made of peripheral blood. The receptors come from a woman of 80 years or more with acute or convalescent COVID-19.

This chain connects TRBV7-9 to TRBJ2-1; TRBD1 aligns across 11 bases. Trimming at V came to 5 bases and at J to 8 bases, leaving 8 bases not matched to a gene. Looked up from germline, CDR1 is SEHNR and CDR2 is FQNEAQ (reference sequence). CDR3 length equals 15 residues. The CDR3: CASSPGTGGVDEQFF. The CDR3 DNA reads TGTGCCAGCAGCCCAGGGACAGGGGGTGTGGATGAGCAGTTCTTC.

The sample holds a few counts of this clone. The gene calls are TRBV6-5 and TRBJ2-7; 7 bases match TRBD1. The CDR3 loop spans 14 amino acids. Trimming cost V 4 bases and J 3 bases; bases outside gene matches: 6. The germline V gene has CDR1 MNHEY and CDR2 SVGAGI. This chain's CDR3 is CASSSAAGGYEQYF. The CDR3 bases are TGTGCCAGCAGTTCCGCGGCAGGGGGCTACGAGCAGTACTTC.

The chain has TRBV30 and TRBJ1-2, with 7 bases lining up with TRBD1. This CDR3 comprises 15 residues. Trimming at V came to 2 bases and at J to 2 bases, leaving 8 bases not matched to a gene. The germline V gene has CDR1 GTSNPN and CDR2 SVGIG (reference sequence). The CDR3 region is CAWSRPGQANYGYTF. The CDR3 DNA sequence: TGTGCCTGGAGTAGACCTGGACAGGCCAACTATGGCTACACCTTC. The variable domain in full, completed from reference TRBV30 and TRBJ1-2, reads SQTIHQWPATLVQPVGSPLSLECTVEGTSNPNLYWYRQAAGRGLQLLFYSVGIGQISSEVPQNLSASRPQDRQFILSSKKLLLSDSGFYLCAWSRPGQANYGYTFGSGTRLTVV.

A few counts support this clone. The chain couples TRBV11-3 to TRBJ2-3, with 9 positions matching TRBD2. The CDR3 loop spans 15 amino acids. Germline CDR1 SGHNT, CDR2 YENEEA. The J segment lost 3 bases and the V segment lost 1 base, leaving 2 bases of the junction unmatched. This chain's CDR3 is CASSLGLAETDTQYF. CDR3 DNA sequence: TGTGCCAGCAGCTTAGGACTAGCGGAAACAGATACGCAGTATTTT.

The V call is TRBV5-1, the J call TRBJ2-5, with D uncertain. The germline V gene has CDR1 SGHRS and CDR2 YFSETQ. V was clipped by 1 base and J by 2 bases, with 6 bases between them. The CDR3 consists of 13 residues. In DNA, the CDR3 is TGCGCCAGCAGCTTGCCCCCACAAGAGACCCAGTACTTC. It encodes CASSLPPQETQYF.

This clone occurred a few times. This sequence joins TRBV5-1 and TRBJ2-4; 7 bases agree with TRBD2. The J segment lost 8 bases and the V segment lost 4 bases, leaving 9 bases of the junction unmatched. Looked up from germline, CDR1 is SGHRS and CDR2 is YFSETQ. The CDR3 totals 14 residues. The CDR3: CASSERPGGDIQYF. In DNA, the CDR3 is TGCGCCAGCAGCGAGAGACCGGGGGGAGACATTCAGTACTTC.

V gene TRBV15 combines with J gene TRBJ2-1; 7 bases are shared with TRBD2. The CDR3 totals 18 residues. CDR1 is LNHNV and CDR2 is YYDKDF in the germline V gene (reference sequence). With 3 bases clipped from V and 3 bases from J, the junction kept 14 bases outside the gene matches. This CDR3 reads CATSRDPSVGRVYNEQFF. CDR3 sequence (DNA): TGTGCCACCAGCAGGGATCCTAGCGTAGGGAGGGTCTACAATGAGCAGTTCTTC.

V usage is TRBV28 and J usage is TRBJ2-7, with 9 bases lining up with TRBD1. Unmatched junction bases numbered 15, after V lost 6 bases and J lost 0 bases. Germline V lookup: CDR1 MDHEN, CDR2 SYDVKM. CDR3 length: 18 amino acids. The CDR3 region is CASSGDRGFQAFSYEQYF. The CDR3 DNA sequence: TGTGCCAGCAGCGGAGACAGGGGGTTCCAAGCTTTCTCCTACGAGCAGTACTTC.

V and J are TRBV4-2 and TRBJ1-1, with 10 bases aligning to TRBD1. The CDR3 has 17 amino acids. Trimming took 1 base from V and 1 from J; bases not matched to a gene: 6. Germline-derived CDR1 and CDR2 are LGHNA and YNFKEQ. The CDR3 protein is CASSQGDRGAKNTEAFF. Here the CDR3 DNA reads TGTGCCAGCAGCCAAGGGGACAGGGGAGCGAAGAACACTGAAGCTTTCTTT.

The rearrangement links TRBV3-1 (or the pseudogene TRBV3-2) to TRBJ2-3; possibly TRBD2 for D (6 bases). Trimming removed 4 bases at V and 12 bases at J, with 23 bases between. This CDR3 is 15 amino acids long. The germline V gene encodes CDR1 LGHDT and CDR2 YNNKEL (reference sequence). This CDR3 is CASSLSAINGGTQYF. The CDR3 DNA follows: TGTGCCAGCAGCCTCTCGGCTATAAACGGGGGAACTCAGTATTTT.

The chain uses TRBV2 and TRBJ1-1; a possible D gene is TRBD1 (5 bases). This CDR3 has 15 amino acids. Germline CDR1 reads SNHLY; CDR2 reads FYNNEI. V lost 11 bases and J lost 4, with 23 bases in between. The CDR3 reads CASTGQGMGTTEAFF. CDR3 DNA sequence: TGTGCCTCAACCGGGCAGGGTATGGGTACCACTGAAGCTTTCTTT.

The V call is TRBV7-8, the J call TRBJ2-2; 15 bases line up with TRBD2. The J segment lost 3 bases and the V segment lost 5 bases, leaving 22 bases of the junction unmatched. Germline V gives CDR1 SGHVS, CDR2 FQNEAQ. This CDR3 contains 23 residues. CDR3 coding DNA: TGTGCCAGCAGCCGCCGCAAGACAGTCCCGGGACTAGCGGGAGGAAAGGACACCGGGGAGCTGTTTTTT. Its translation is CASSRRKTVPGLAGGKDTGELFF.

The J gene is TRBJ1-1, the V gene TRBV11-3, with D possibly being TRBD1 (5 bases). Germline loops: CDR1 SGHNT, CDR2 YENEEA. This CDR3 is built from 15 residues. Deletions cut 3 bases from V and 1 base from J, with 12 bases between. In DNA form, the CDR3 reads TGTGCCAGCAGCTTGGGAGGGGCGACGAACACTGAAGCTTTCTTT. Its translation is CASSLGGATNTEAFF.

This chain connects TRBV3-1 (or the pseudogene TRBV3-2) to TRBJ2-5; 8 nucleotides line up with TRBD1. After removal of 0 bases from V and 4 bases from J, the junction contained 7 bases not matched to a gene. The CDR3 loop spans 16 amino acids. Germline V CDR1 and CDR2: LGHDT, YNNKEL (reference sequence). CDR3 DNA: TGTGCCAGCAGCCAAGAACCGACAGGGGCGCGAGAGACCCAGTACTTC. This translates into CASSQEPTGARETQYF.

The CDR3 sequence: CASRPRVDLEKLFF. The CDR3 region has the DNA TGTGCCAGCAGGCCCAGGGTGGATCTAGAAAAACTGTTTTTT. V gene TRBV6-5 combines with J gene TRBJ1-4, with D possibly TRBD1 on 5 matching bases. Trimming removed 6 bases from V and 8 bases from J, with 16 bases in between. CDR1 is MNHEY, CDR2 SVGAGI, per germline. The CDR3 has 14 residues.